This T cell receptor (beta chain) appears in the sequencing data of a study of graft-versus-host responses after intestinal transplantation. Germline CDR1 reads SGDLS; CDR2 reads YYNGEE. The junction had 8 bases not matched to a gene; V was cut back by 0 bases and J by 7 bases. This CDR3 region has 16 residues. A word on this clone: Antigen unknown.

Only in-frame clones appear in the TCRdb table, and some are missing; sequencing was by immunoSEQ multiplex PCR. The profile shows roughly 90,000 clones, about 87% of them singletons. Sequencing used unstimulated CD4+ T cells sorted from spleen or lymph node cells, obtained before transplant. The rearrangement links TRBV9 to TRBJ2-2, with TRBD2 identical over 8 bases. The TCR sequence derives from a human donor who was the organ donor for an intestinal transplant. In DNA form, the CDR3 reads TGTGCCAGCAGCGTAGTGGCGGGAGGTCCCGGCGGGGAGCTGTTTTTT. It is translated as CASSVVAGGPGGELFF.